This is a list of T cell receptor beta chains from one sample in a study of blood T cell repertoires in COVID-19. TCRdb's copy holds only in-frame clones and misses some; the assay was immunoSEQ multiplex PCR. The top ten clones hold roughly 3.9% of a sample with some 170,000 clones, about nine tenths of them seen once. The sequencing sample was made of peripheral blood. These receptor sequences come from a woman in her sixties or seventies who had recovered from COVID-19. Each CDR3 is given with its conserved first and last residue. Fields, in order: J gene, V gene, clone size, D gene, CDR3 DNA, CDR3 protein. The D gene is left open where the match is weak. Clone size is given for some rows only: seen once, a few or many times, or a class if the clone is expanded.

TRBJ2-5 | TRBV9 | - | TRBD2 | TGTGCCAGCAGCGTAGCCCCAGCGGGGGGGCCAATCCAAGAGACCCAGTACTTC | CASSVAPAGGPIQETQYF
TRBJ2-1 | TRBV5-4 | - | TRBD2 | TGTGCCAGCAGCAGCAGTTCTAGCGGCCCCTACAATGAGCAGTTCTTC | CASSSSSSGPYNEQFF
TRBJ1-2 | TRBV13 | - | - | TGTGCCAGCAGCTCCTCGACTTGGGGCTACACCTTC | CASSSSTWGYTF
TRBJ1-5 | TRBV5-5 | many | TRBD1 | TGTGCCAGCAGGCTGGGACAGGGCGGCCAGCCTCAGCATTTT | CASRLGQGGQPQHF
TRBJ1-2 | TRBV18 | - | - | TGTGCCAGCTCACCACCGGAGGGGTTGGGCTATGGCTACACCTTC | CASSPPEGLGYGYTF
TRBJ2-7 | TRBV11-2 | - | TRBD1 | TGTGCCAGCAGCCTCCGGGACAGGGACGCCTACGAGCAGTACTTC | CASSLRDRDAYEQYF
TRBJ2-7 | TRBV2 | once | TRBD2 | TGTGCCAGCAGTGAAGCTGGGGCGGGGGTTTACGAGCAGTACTTC | CASSEAGAGVYEQYF
TRBJ2-2 | TRBV24-1 | - | TRBD1 | TGTGCCACCAGCAACAGGGGGCCCTACACCGGGGAGCTGTTTTTT | CATSNRGPYTGELFF
TRBJ2-1 | TRBV18 | - | TRBD2 | TGTGCCAGCTCACCGGTAGCGGGGGGGCGGAATGAGCAGTTCTTC | CASSPVAGGRNEQFF
TRBJ1-4 | TRBV10-3 | - | - | TGTGCCATCAGTGACGGGGTAGTCCAGACGGGGGGAGAAAAACTGTTTTTT | CAISDGVVQTGGEKLFF
TRBJ2-1 | TRBV6-4 | - | TRBD2 | TGTGCCAGCAGTGACTCTCTGGCGGGGGTCTACAATGAGCAGTTCTTC | CASSDSLAGVYNEQFF
TRBJ1-6 | TRBV11-2 | - | TRBD1 | TGTGCCAGCAGCACCGACAGGGGTACACCCCTCCACTTT | CASSTDRGTPLHF
TRBJ2-5 | TRBV7-9 | - | - | TGTGCCAGCAGCTCGGCCAGGACAAGCCAAGAGACCCAGTACTTC | CASSSARTSQETQYF
TRBJ1-2 | TRBV19 | - | - | TGTGCCAGTAGTCCTGACAGGCAGATATCCCTCTATGGCTACACCTTC | CASSPDRQISLYGYTF
TRBJ1-2 | TRBV7-9 | - | - | TGTGCCAGCAGCACCCTGGGCGTCTCCCTCTATGGCTACACCTTC | CASSTLGVSLYGYTF
TRBJ1-2 | TRBV6-2/TRBV6-3 | - | - | TGTGCCAGCAGTCAGCAGGGACACCAGTCTAACTATGGCTACACCTTC | CASSQQGHQSNYGYTF
TRBJ1-2 | TRBV5-1 | once | - | TGCGCCAGCAGCCGTTCCCGGGACACCGTCCACTACACCTTC | CASSRSRDTVHYTF
TRBJ1-6 | TRBV9 | once | - | TGTGCCAGCAGCGTCGGGGTTGATGATTCACCCCTCCACTTT | CASSVGVDDSPLHF
TRBJ1-1 | TRBV28 | - | - | TGTGCCAGCAGCCTCAGATTTAACACTGAAGCTTTCTTT | CASSLRFNTEAFF
TRBJ2-3 | TRBV4-3 | - | TRBD2 | TGCGCCAGCAGCCCCCGGGGCGGGGGAACACCCACAGATACGCAGTATTTT | CASSPRGGGTPTDTQYF
TRBJ2-6 | TRBV5-1 | - | - | TGCGCCAGCAGCTTGATGTGGAGTAGGGCCAACGTCCTGACTTTC | CASSLMWSRANVLTF
TRBJ2-7 | TRBV2 | few | TRBD1 | TGTGCCAGCAGCACGGACAGGGGGTATGGCGAGCAGTACTTC | CASSTDRGYGEQYF
TRBJ1-1 | TRBV30 | - | - | TGTGCCTGGAGACAGACTGGACAGCGGAACACTGAAGCTTTCTTT | CAWRQTGQRNTEAFF
TRBJ2-5 | TRBV5-1 | few | TRBD1 | TGCGCCAGCAGCTCCGGGGACAGGGAAGAGACCCAGTACTTC | CASSSGDREETQYF